This T cell receptor (beta chain) is from a study of blood T cell repertoires in COVID-19. Study-wide context: Acute and convalescent COVID-19 samples came from the United States, Italy and Spain. Sources were T cells, B-cell-depleted T cells, or PBMCs; the material itself was cDNA or gDNA.

CDR3 length: 15 amino acids. The V gene lost 1 base and the J gene lost 1 base, with 10 bases spanning the gap. Germline values: CDR1 LGHNA, CDR2 YNFKEQ. Per the original data handling: Quantification of nucleated cells was approximated via reference gene primer amplification. Assay used: immunoSEQ multiplex PCR; TCRdb lists only in-frame clones, some missing. V, J and clone size derive from that table, while D and trimming were established from the DNA sequence. The table includes approximately 210,000 clones, around 88% detected once. The sample consisted of peripheral blood. The chain couples TRBV4-2 to TRBJ1-1; TRBD1 is a possible D gene (5 bases). The TCR originated in a woman aged 50 to 65 with acute or convalescent COVID-19. CDR3 amino acids: CASSQGDQGNTEAFF. DNA of the CDR3: TGTGCCAGCAGCCAAGGGGATCAGGGGAACACTGAAGCTTTCTTT.